The 19 T cell receptor beta chains given below trace back to one sample, sequenced in a study of blood T cell repertoires in COVID-19. Sequencing used immunoSEQ multiplex PCR; TCRdb keeps in-frame clones, though not all of them. The sample lists a few hundred thousand clones, about 90% occurring once. The sample was PBMCs or T cells enriched from blood (not recorded which). All receptors come from a man younger than 40 who had recovered from COVID-19.

The gene calls are TRBV5-1 and TRBJ2-3; 7 bases are a match to TRBD2. Looked up from germline, CDR1 is SGHRS and CDR2 is YFSETQ. V was clipped by 7 bases and J by 1 base; unmatched bases: 6. CDR3 length equals 14 residues. The CDR3 DNA reads as TGCGCCAGCGCCGGGGCGGGGGGCACAGATACGCAGTATTTT. Protein: CASAGAGGTDTQYF.

This chain links TRBV27 with TRBJ1-2, with 8 bases lining up with TRBD1. The V segment lost 1 base and the J segment 3 bases; nucleotides outside the gene matches: 4. Germline V lookup: CDR1 MNHEY, CDR2 SMNVEV (reference sequence). The length of the CDR3 is 15 residues. The CDR3 DNA follows: TGTGCCAGCAGTTTATATTCGACAGGGGACTATGGCTACACCTTC. Translating it yields CASSLYSTGDYGYTF.

The chain carries TRBV21-1 and TRBJ1-2; the DNA was not compared with TRBD1, the D call given in the table. TRBV21-1 is a known pseudogene. The CDR3 has 17 amino acids. CDR3 nucleotide sequence: TGTGCCAGCAGCAAAACGGGACACCGGGCCCTTAACTATGGCTACACCTTC. It is translated as CASSKTGHRALNYGYTF.

The chain joins TRBV6-2 or TRBV6-3 to TRBJ2-1; the match to TRBD2 covers 7 bases. Germline CDR1 and CDR2: MNHEY and SVGEGT. The length of the CDR3 is 17 residues. The trim removed 0 bases at V and 3 bases at J, leaving 8 bases unmatched. In DNA form, the CDR3 reads TGTGCCAGCAGTTACTCCCCGGCTAGCGGCATCTACAATGAGCAGTTCTTC. It translates to CASSYSPASGIYNEQFF.

The genes are TRBV7-9 and TRBJ2-1; no clear D gene. The CDR3 covers 13 residues. Germline V lookup: CDR1 SEHNR, CDR2 FQNEAQ (reference sequence). The V end lost 4 bases, the J end lost 3 bases, and 7 bases lay between the germline ends. CDR3 sequence: CASSSRNYNEQFF. The DNA of the CDR3 is TGTGCCAGCAGCTCTAGGAACTACAATGAGCAGTTCTTC.

The chain has TRBV4-1 and TRBJ1-2; perhaps TRBD1 as D (6 bases). With 2 bases removed from V and 4 bases from J, the gap between germline ends came to 17 bases. The V gene's germline CDR1 is MGHRA and CDR2 YSYEKL. The CDR3 runs to 16 residues. CDR3 nucleotides: TGCGCCAGCAGCCAAAATAGTTGGGACACAAGCTATGGCTACACCTTC. This translates into CASSQNSWDTSYGYTF.

V gene TRBV9 combines with J gene TRBJ1-2, with a weak D call TRBD1 (5 bases). CDR1 is SGDLS, CDR2 YYNGEE, per germline. V lost 3 bases, J lost 0 bases, and 12 bases lay in between. This CDR3 has 15 amino acids. The CDR3 nucleotides read TGTGCCAGCAGCGCTACAGGAAAACCTAACTATGGCTACACCTTC. This sequence encodes CASSATGKPNYGYTF.

This chain connects TRBV10-3 to TRBJ2-3; TRBD2 matches at 10 bases. Germline values: CDR1 ENHRY, CDR2 SYGVKD. V dropped 4 bases and J dropped 2; count of bases not matched to a gene: 3. The CDR3 length is 15 residues. The CDR3 region has the DNA TGTGCCATCAGTGGCGGACTAGCGGTCACAGATACGCAGTATTTT. This sequence encodes CAISGGLAVTDTQYF.

The rearrangement links TRBV6-2 or TRBV6-3 to TRBJ2-7; 8 bases are a match to TRBD1. Trimming removed 5 bases from V and 2 bases from J; junction bases left unmatched: 8. The CDR3 extends over 15 amino acids. CDR1 is MNHEY and CDR2 is SVGEGT in the germline V gene. The CDR3 region has the DNA TGTGCCAGCAGTATGGGGACAGGCCAGACCTACGAGCAGTACTTC. It specifies CASSMGTGQTYEQYF.

The V and J genes are TRBV11-2 and TRBJ2-3; the match to TRBD2 covers 9 bases. The CDR3 spans 19 residues. J gave up 3 bases and V 4 bases, and 17 bases lay outside the gene matches. Germline values: CDR1 SGHAT, CDR2 FQNNGV. This CDR3 reads CASSSLLTAGTSSTDTQYF. The CDR3, as DNA: TGTGCCAGCAGCTCACTGTTAACGGCCGGGACTAGCTCTACAGATACGCAGTATTTT.

The V gene is TRBV11-2, the J gene TRBJ2-1; 8 bases are shared with TRBD1. With V trimmed by 5 bases and J by 9 bases, 6 bases remained unmatched. This CDR3 is 13 amino acids long. The V gene's germline CDR1 is SGHAT and CDR2 FQNNGV. The CDR3 nucleotides are TGTGCCAGCAGCCCGGAACAGGGGGGTGAGCAGTTCTTC. Translating it yields CASSPEQGGEQFF.

The chain combines TRBV6-5 with TRBJ2-7; 7 bases line up with TRBD1. The CDR3 has 15 amino acids. Looked up from germline, CDR1 is MNHEY and CDR2 is SVGAGI. The V gene end was trimmed by 7 bases and the J gene end by 0 bases; junction bases not matched to a gene: 9. CDR3 residues: CASIAPRQGSYEQYF. The CDR3 DNA sequence: TGTGCCAGCATAGCCCCTCGACAGGGCTCCTACGAGCAGTACTTC.

The J gene is TRBJ2-5, the V gene TRBV6-5, with TRBD2 matching over 9 bases. CDR1 is MNHEY and CDR2 is SVGAGI in the germline V gene. This CDR3 is built from 13 residues. Trimming at V came to 6 bases and at J to 2 bases, leaving 1 base not matched to a gene. The CDR3 sequence: CASRLAGQETQYF. The CDR3 DNA reads TGTGCCAGCAGGCTAGCGGGGCAAGAGACCCAGTACTTC.

The chain couples TRBV7-9 to TRBJ2-1; TRBD2 matches 12 bases. From germline, CDR1 is SEHNR and CDR2 FQNEAQ (reference sequence). Trimming removed 6 bases from V and 6 bases from J; junction bases left unmatched: 9. This CDR3 spans 16 amino acids. The CDR3 here is CASSRTSGAVGNEQFF. The CDR3, as DNA: TGTGCCAGCAGTCGGACTAGCGGGGCCGTCGGCAATGAGCAGTTCTTC.

This CDR3 is CASSQDNQGLAGEETQYF. The CDR3 DNA reads TGTGCCAGCAGCCAAGATAACCAGGGACTAGCGGGAGAAGAGACCCAGTACTTC. The rearrangement links TRBV3-1 (or the pseudogene TRBV3-2) to TRBJ2-5; 14 bases are a match to TRBD2. CDR1 LGHDT and CDR2 YNNKEL come from the germline V gene (reference sequence). The CDR3 is 18 residues long. V was pared by 0 bases and J by 3 bases, with 6 bases of the junction left unmatched.

V is TRBV5-5 and J is TRBJ1-4, with D tentatively TRBD1 (6 bases). The CDR3 covers 15 residues. Germline values: CDR1 SGHKS, CDR2 YYEKEE (reference sequence). The ends were cut back, 3 bases at V and 0 bases at J, with 9 bases in the middle. The CDR3 is CASSSRTATNEKLFF. The CDR3 DNA reads TGTGCCAGCAGCTCCCGGACAGCAACTAATGAAAAACTGTTTTTT.

The gene calls are TRBV30 and TRBJ1-1, with 11 bases that match TRBD1. The CDR3 totals 13 residues. Germline V CDR1 and CDR2: GTSNPN, SVGIG (reference sequence). The V segment lost 5 bases and the J segment 4 bases; nucleotides outside the gene matches: 3. The CDR3 reads CAWAGTGGTEAFF. In DNA form, the CDR3 reads TGTGCCTGGGCCGGGACAGGGGGCACTGAAGCTTTCTTT.

The rearrangement joins TRBV7-8 to TRBJ2-7; unclear D gene. Trimming removed 5 bases from V and 4 bases from J, with 18 bases in between. Germline loops: CDR1 SGHVS, CDR2 FQNEAQ. The length of the CDR3 is 15 residues. The CDR3 bases are TGTGCCAGCAGCCTGATAGCCGGAAGTTCGTACGAGCAGTACTTC. Translation gives CASSLIAGSSYEQYF.

This rearrangement joins TRBV24-1 to TRBJ1-2; TRBD1 matches at 7 bases. CDR1 and CDR2 from the germline V gene are KGHDR and SFDVKD. V dropped 3 bases and J dropped 6; count of bases not matched to a gene: 6. The CDR3 is made up of 14 amino acids. DNA for the CDR3: TGTGCCACCAGTGATCCCCCGACAGGGAATGGCTACACCTTC. Protein product: CATSDPPTGNGYTF.